Below, 3 T cell receptor beta chains from the same sample are listed, as sequenced in a study of blood T cell repertoires in COVID-19. Repertoires were generated with immunoSEQ multiplex PCR, while TCRdb's copy carries only in-frame clones and drops some. The sample lists 140,000 to 150,000 clones; about 90% were seen once. The sequenced material came from PBMCs or T cells enriched from blood (not recorded which). These receptors all stem from a man in his 60s who had recovered from COVID-19.

The chain has TRBV3-1 (or the pseudogene TRBV3-2) and TRBJ1-4, with 8 positions matching TRBD1. V shed 1 base, J shed 7 bases, and the junction held 5 bases outside the gene matches. This CDR3 spans 15 amino acids. The germline V gene encodes CDR1 LGHDT and CDR2 YNNKEL (reference sequence). The chain's CDR3 is CASSQVATGVEKLFF. The CDR3 DNA reads as TGTGCCAGCAGCCAAGTGGCGACAGGGGTTGAAAAACTGTTTTTT.

A word on this clone: Other DNA sequences from this sample encode an identical CDR3 as well. CDR3 nucleotides: TGTGCCAGCAACCCCCGGGACAGGGGGTTCTACAATGAGCAGTTCTTC. Amino acids: CASNPRDRGFYNEQFF. The genes are TRBV9 and TRBJ2-1; 11 bases align to TRBD1. The CDR3 contains 16 residues. V dropped 6 bases and J dropped 3; count of bases not matched to a gene: 8. Germline values: CDR1 SGDLS, CDR2 YYNGEE.

The chain recombines TRBV18 with TRBJ2-7, with 9 bases identical to TRBD2. J gave up 0 bases and V 8 bases, and 5 bases lay outside the gene matches. Germline V CDR1 and CDR2: KGHSH, LQKENI. This CDR3 is 14 amino acids long. This CDR3 is CASKLAGNSYEQYF. The CDR3 nucleotides are TGTGCCAGCAAACTAGCGGGCAACTCCTACGAGCAGTACTTC.